The clone carrying this T cell receptor (beta chain) was recorded at least ten times. Antigen: not known. The data are from a study of T-cell reconstitution after alpha-beta-depleted transplantation in children. Whole-study results and caveats: Where alpha-beta T cells came from about two months after transplant was reportedly several hundred expanded graft clones. Surviving recipient T cells and thymic progenitors produced the high day-60 TCRbeta diversity seen in some patients. T cells produced anew were the main source of T-cell counts and diversity one year after transplant.

The authors prepared the TCRbeta library with unique molecular identifiers. TCRdb reprocessed the PCR reads via MiXCR and lists one record per CDR3 protein. Here the sample spans under 300,000 distinct CDR3 sequences, roughly 12% being singletons. Germline loops: CDR1 KGHSH, CDR2 LQKENI. The CDR3 sequence is 17 residues long. Trimming removed 9 bases at V and 1 base at J, with 24 bases between. This receptor was taken from a male patient aged 2-15 years who had a stem cell transplant for chronic granulomatous disease, so the T cells may come from the graft donor. The sample consisted of peripheral blood, taken 180 days after TCRalphabeta/CD19-depleted stem cell transplant. This chain connects TRBV18 to TRBJ1-1, with D maybe TRBD1 (6 bases). The CDR3 loop is CASRRGGGNIKNTEAFF. CDR3 DNA: TGTGCCAGTAGGAGGGGGGGGGGTAACATAAAGAACACTGAAGCTTTCTTT.